In this sample, the clone carrying this TCR beta chain turned up many times. The antigen remains undetermined. Sample time point: newly diagnosed GD, antithyroid drugs for less than 3 months. RNA from PBMCs was the source of the TCR library. These data are taken from a study of regulatory T cells in long-lasting Graves disease. Study conclusions and caveats: Persistent Graves' patients showed less TCR diversity than newly diagnosed ones. Repertoires from persistent disease leaned toward TRBV28, TRBJ1-2 and TRBJ2-5.

CDR1 and CDR2 (germline): KGHDR, SFDVKD. V was pared by 0 bases and J by 8 bases, with 9 bases between. The CDR3 runs 13 residues. Both iRepertoire HTBI primers and Arm-PCR of CDR3 regions were used to build the TCR beta libraries. MiXCR was run by TCRdb on the multiplex PCR reads, yielding one entry per CDR3 protein. The data contain 520,000 or so distinct CDR3 sequences, approximately 12% of them singletons. These same records also appear under a second study, on T cells in Graves' hyperthyroidism and ophthalmopathy. Per that study: HTBI primers were employed in a first-round RT-PCR of the TCR CDR3. Most expanded thyroid clonotypes above 0.001 recurred in blood.

The sample consisted of peripheral blood mononuclear cells (PBMCs), taken at new diagnosis, from a patient treated with antithyroid drugs. This clonotype originated in a woman in her 30s with Graves disease. This sequence joins TRBV24-1 and TRBJ1-2; no firm D call. DNA of the CDR3: TGTGCCACCAGTGATTTGAACGAGGAGGGCTACACCTTC. This gives the protein CATSDLNEEGYTF.